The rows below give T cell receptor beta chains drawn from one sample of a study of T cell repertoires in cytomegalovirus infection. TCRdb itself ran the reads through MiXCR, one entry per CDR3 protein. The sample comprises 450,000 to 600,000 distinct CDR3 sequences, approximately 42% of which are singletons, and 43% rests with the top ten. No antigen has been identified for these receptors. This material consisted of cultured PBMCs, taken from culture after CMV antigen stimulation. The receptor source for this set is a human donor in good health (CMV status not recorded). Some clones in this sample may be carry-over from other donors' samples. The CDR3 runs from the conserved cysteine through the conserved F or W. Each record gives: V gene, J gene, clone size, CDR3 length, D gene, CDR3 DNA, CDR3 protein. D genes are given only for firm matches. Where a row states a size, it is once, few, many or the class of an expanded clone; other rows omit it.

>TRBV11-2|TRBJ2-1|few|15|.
TGTGCCAGCAGCCCCCCCCGGGGGCTCTACAATGAGCAGTTCTTC
CASSPPRGLYNEQFF
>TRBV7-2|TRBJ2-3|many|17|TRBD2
TGTGCCAGCAGCCTCCGGACTAGCGGGGGTAGCACAGATACGCAGTATTTT
CASSLRTSGGSTDTQYF
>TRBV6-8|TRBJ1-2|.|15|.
TGTGCCAGCAGTCGGGGGGGGAAGAAGGACTATGGCTACACCTTC
CASSRGGKKDYGYTF
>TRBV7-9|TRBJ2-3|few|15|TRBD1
TGTGCCAGCAGCCCCGGGACAGGGGAGTCAGATACGCAGTATTTT
CASSPGTGESDTQYF
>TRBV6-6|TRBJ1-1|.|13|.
TGTGCCAGCAGTTTCCGGGGGGCCAGGGTGGCTTTCTTT
CASSFRGARVAFF
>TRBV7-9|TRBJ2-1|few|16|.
TGTGCCAGCAGCTTACTAGACCTTGTAATCTACAATGAGCAGTTCTTC
CASSLLDLVIYNEQFF
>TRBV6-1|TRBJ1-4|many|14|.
TGTGCCAGCAGAACAGACAGGTTGAGTGAAAAACTGTTTTTT
CASRTDRLSEKLFF
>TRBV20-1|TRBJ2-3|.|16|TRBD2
TGCAGTGCTAGTGTAGCGGGAGTCCGCCTAACAGATACGCAGTATTTT
CSASVAGVRLTDTQYF
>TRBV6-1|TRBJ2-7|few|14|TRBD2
TGTGCCAGCCACAGGACTAGCGGATCCTACGAGCAGTACTTC
CASHRTSGSYEQYF
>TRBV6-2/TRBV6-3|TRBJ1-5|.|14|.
TGTGCCAGCAGCCCCAGTGCGGCCGGGCAGCCCCAGCATTTT
CASSPSAAGQPQHF
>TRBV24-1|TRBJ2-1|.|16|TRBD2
TGTGCCACCAGCGAGACTAGCGGGAGGGCCCTCAATGAGCAGTTCTTC
CATSETSGRALNEQFF
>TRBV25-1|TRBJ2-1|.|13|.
TGTGCCAGCAGGGACAGTACCAACAATGAGCAGTTCTTC
CASRDSTNNEQFF
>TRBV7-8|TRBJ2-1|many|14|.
TGTGCCAGCAGCTTACAGGGACCGGCAAATGAGCAGTTCTTC
CASSLQGPANEQFF
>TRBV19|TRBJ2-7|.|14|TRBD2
TGTGCCAGTAGTATTGTCGGGGGGTCCTACGAGCAGTACTTC
CASSIVGGSYEQYF
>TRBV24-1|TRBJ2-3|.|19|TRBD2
TGTGCCACCAGTGACCCCGGGACTAGCGGGGGCACTAGCACAGATACGCAGTATTTT
CATSDPGTSGGTSTDTQYF
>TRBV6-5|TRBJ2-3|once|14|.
TGTGCCAGCAGTTACTTGGCCCGTCCCGATACGCAGTATTTT
CASSYLARPDTQYF
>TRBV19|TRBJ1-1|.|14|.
TGTGCCAGTAGTATGCTACAGCGGAACACTGAAGCTTTCTTT
CASSMLQRNTEAFF
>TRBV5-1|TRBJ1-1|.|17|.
TGCGCCAGCAGCTTGGGCCTAAGGGGGACCTCGTTCCCTGAAGCTTTCTTT
CASSLGLRGTSFPEAFF
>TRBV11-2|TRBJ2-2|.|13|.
TGTGCCAGCAGTTTAAGGTTGTTCGGGGAGCTGTTTTTT
CASSLRLFGELFF
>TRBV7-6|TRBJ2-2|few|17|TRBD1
TGTGCCAGCAGCTTAGCCGGGTTGCCAGGGGGTTCCGGGGAGCTGTTTTTT
CASSLAGLPGGSGELFF
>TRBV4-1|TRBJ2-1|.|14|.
TGCGCCAGCAGCCTAAGACTCTCTGAAGATGAGCAGTTCTTC
CASSLRLSEDEQFF
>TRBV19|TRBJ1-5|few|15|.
TGTGCCAGTAGGGGGGATGGCTATAGCAATCAGCCCCAGCATTTT
CASRGDGYSNQPQHF
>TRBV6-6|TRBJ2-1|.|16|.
TGTGCCAGCAGTTACTCGCAGGGGAGCTCCTACAATGAGCAGTTCTTC
CASSYSQGSSYNEQFF
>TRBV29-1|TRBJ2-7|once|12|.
TGCGGGGGGCTAGCGGAGGGCTACGAGCAGTACTTC
CGGLAEGYEQYF
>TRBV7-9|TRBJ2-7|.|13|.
TGTGCCAGCAGCATTTCAGGGGCAAACGAGCAGTACTTC
CASSISGANEQYF
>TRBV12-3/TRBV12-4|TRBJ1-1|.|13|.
TGTGCCAGCAGCTACGCCTTGAACACTGAAGCTTTCTTT
CASSYALNTEAFF
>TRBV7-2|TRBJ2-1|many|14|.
TGTGCCAGCAGCGACCCCGTCAGGTTTGTTGAGCAGTTCTTC
CASSDPVRFVEQFF
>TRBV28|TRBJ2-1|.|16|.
TGTGCCAGCAGGCCTAAAGGGAGCGGCTCCTACAATGAGCAGTTCTTC
CASRPKGSGSYNEQFF
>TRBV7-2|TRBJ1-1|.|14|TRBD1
TGTGCCAGCAGCATCACAGGGGAGAGAGCTGAAGCTTTCTTT
CASSITGERAEAFF
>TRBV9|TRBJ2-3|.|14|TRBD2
TGTGCCAGCAGCGTGAGCGGGAGGTCAGATACGCAGTATTTT
CASSVSGRSDTQYF
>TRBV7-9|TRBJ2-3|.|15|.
TGTGCCAGCAGCTTATCGGGAGAGAACACAGATACGCAGTATTTT
CASSLSGENTDTQYF
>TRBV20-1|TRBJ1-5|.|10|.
TGCAGTGCTAGCGCACGGCCCCAGCATTTT
CSASARPQHF